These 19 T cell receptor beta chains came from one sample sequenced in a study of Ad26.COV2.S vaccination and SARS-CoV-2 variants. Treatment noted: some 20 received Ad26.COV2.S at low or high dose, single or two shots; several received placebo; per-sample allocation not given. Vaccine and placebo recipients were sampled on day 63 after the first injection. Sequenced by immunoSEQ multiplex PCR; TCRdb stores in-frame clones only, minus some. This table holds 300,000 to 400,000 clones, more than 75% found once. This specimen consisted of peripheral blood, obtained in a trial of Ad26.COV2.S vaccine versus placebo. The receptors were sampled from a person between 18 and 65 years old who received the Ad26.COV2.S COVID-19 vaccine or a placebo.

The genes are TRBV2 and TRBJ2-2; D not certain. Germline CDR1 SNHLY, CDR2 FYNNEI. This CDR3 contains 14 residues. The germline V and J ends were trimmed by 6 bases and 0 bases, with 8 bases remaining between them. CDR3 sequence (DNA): TGTGCCAGCAGGAAGACTGCGAACACCGGGGAGCTGTTTTTT. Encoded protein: CASRKTANTGELFF.

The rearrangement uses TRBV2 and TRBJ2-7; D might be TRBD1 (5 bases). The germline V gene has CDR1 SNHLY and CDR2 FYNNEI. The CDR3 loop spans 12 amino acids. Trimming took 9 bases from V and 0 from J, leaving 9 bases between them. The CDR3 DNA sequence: TGTGCCAGGCAGGGATACTCCTACGAGCAGTACTTC. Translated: CARQGYSYEQYF.

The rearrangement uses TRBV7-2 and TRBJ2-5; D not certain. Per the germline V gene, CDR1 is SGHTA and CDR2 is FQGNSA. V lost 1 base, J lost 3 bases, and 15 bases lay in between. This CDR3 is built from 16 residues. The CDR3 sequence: CASSLVLGRGEETQYF. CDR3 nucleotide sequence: TGTGCCAGCAGCTTAGTGCTAGGCAGAGGTGAAGAGACCCAGTACTTC.

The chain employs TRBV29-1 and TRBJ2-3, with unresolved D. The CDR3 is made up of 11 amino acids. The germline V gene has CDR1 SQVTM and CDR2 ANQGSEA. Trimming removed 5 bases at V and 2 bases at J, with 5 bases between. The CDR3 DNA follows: TGCAGCGTTTCCTTCACAGATACGCAGTATTTT. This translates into CSVSFTDTQYF.

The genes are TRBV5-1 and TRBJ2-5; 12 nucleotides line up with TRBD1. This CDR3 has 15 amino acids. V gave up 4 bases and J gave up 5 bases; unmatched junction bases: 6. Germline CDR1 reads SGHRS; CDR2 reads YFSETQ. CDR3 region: CASSMGQGAGETQYF. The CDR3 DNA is TGCGCCAGCAGCATGGGACAGGGGGCTGGTGAGACCCAGTACTTC.

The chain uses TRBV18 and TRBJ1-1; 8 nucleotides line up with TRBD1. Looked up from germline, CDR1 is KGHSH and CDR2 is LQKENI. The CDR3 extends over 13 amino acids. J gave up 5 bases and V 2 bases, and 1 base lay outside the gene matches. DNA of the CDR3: TGTGCCAGCTCACCAACAGGGGGTACTGAAGCTTTCTTT. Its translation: CASSPTGGTEAFF.

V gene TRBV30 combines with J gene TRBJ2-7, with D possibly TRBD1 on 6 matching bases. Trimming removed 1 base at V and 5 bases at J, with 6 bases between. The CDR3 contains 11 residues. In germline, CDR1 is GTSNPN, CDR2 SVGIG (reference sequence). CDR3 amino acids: CAWSDRDEQYF. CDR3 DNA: TGTGCCTGGAGTGACAGGGACGAGCAGTACTTC.

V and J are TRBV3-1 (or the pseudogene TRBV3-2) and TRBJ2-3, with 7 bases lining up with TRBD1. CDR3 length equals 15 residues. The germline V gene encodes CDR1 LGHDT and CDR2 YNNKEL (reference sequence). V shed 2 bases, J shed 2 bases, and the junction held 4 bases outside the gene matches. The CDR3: CASSQLTGHTDTQYF. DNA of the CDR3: TGTGCCAGCAGCCAACTGACAGGGCACACAGATACGCAGTATTTT.

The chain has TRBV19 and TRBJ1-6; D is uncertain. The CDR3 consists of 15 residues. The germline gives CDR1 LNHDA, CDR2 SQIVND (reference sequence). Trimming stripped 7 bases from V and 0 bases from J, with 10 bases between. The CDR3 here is CASTLTDSYNSPLHF. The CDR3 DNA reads TGTGCCAGTACTCTGACGGACTCCTATAATTCACCCCTCCACTTT.

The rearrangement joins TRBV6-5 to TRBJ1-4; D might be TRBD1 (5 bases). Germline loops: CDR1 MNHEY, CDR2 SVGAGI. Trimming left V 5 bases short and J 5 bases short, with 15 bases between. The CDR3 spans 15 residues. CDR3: CASSPRGSPNEKLFF. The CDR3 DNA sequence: TGTGCCAGCAGTCCCCGGGGCAGCCCGAATGAAAAACTGTTTTTT.

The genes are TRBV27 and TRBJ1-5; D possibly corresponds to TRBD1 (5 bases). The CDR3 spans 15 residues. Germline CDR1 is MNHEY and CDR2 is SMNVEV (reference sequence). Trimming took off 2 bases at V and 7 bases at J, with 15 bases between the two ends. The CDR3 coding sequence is TGTGCCAGCAGTTTAATTTCGGGGGGTCAGCAGCCCCAGCATTTT. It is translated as CASSLISGGQQPQHF.

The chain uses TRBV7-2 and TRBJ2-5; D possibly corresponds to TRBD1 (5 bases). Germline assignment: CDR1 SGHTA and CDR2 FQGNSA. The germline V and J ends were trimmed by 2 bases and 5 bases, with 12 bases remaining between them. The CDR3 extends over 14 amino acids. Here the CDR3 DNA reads TGTGCCAGCAGCTTATGGGAAAGGGGTGAGACCCAGTACTTC. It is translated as CASSLWERGETQYF.

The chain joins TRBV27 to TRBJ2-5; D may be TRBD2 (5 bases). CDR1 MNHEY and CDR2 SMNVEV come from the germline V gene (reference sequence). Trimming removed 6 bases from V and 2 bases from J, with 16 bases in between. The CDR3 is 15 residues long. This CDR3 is CASSPLALVQETQYF. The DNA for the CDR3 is TGTGCCAGCAGCCCTCTAGCTTTGGTTCAAGAGACCCAGTACTTC.

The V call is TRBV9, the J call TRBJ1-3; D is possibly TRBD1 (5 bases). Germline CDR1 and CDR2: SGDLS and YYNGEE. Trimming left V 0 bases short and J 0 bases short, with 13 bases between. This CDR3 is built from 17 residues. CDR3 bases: TGTGCCAGCAGCGTAGCTCCGATCGGGGCCTCTGGAAACACCATATATTTT. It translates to CASSVAPIGASGNTIYF. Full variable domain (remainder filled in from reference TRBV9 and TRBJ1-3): DSGVTQTPKHLITATGQRVTLRCSPRSGDLSVYWYQQSLDQGLQFLIQYYNGEERAKGNILERFSAQQFPDLHSELNLSSLELGDSALYFCASSVAPIGASGNTIYFGEGSWLTVV.

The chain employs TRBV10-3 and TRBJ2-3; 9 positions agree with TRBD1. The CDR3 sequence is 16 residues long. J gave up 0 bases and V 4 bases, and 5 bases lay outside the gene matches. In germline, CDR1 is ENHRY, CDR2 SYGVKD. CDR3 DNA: TGTGCCATCAGTGGGGGACAGGGTGAGAGCACAGATACGCAGTATTTT. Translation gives CAISGGQGESTDTQYF.

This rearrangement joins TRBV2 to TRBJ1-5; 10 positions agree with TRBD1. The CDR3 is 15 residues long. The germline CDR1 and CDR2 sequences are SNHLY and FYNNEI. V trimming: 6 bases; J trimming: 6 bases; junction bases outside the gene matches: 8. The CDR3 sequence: CASREDRGVSQPQHF. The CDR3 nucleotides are TGTGCCAGCAGAGAGGACAGGGGGGTTAGTCAGCCCCAGCATTTT.

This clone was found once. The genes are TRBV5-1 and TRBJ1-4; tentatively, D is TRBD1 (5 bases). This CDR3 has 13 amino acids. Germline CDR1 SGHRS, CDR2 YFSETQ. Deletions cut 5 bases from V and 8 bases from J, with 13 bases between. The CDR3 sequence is CASSGVGDEKLFF. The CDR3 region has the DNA TGCGCCAGCAGTGGGGTAGGGGACGAAAAACTGTTTTTT. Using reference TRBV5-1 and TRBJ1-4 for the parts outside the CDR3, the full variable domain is KAGVTQTPRYLIKTRGQQVTLSCSPISGHRSVSWYQQTPGQGLQFLFEYFSETQRNKGNFPGRFSGRQFSNSRSEMNVSTLELGDSALYLCASSGVGDEKLFFGSGTQLSVL.

In DNA form, the CDR3 reads TGTGCCAGCAGCGTGGAAAGGACAGGGAGGGAGAACACTGAAGCTTTCTTT. Translated, it gives CASSVERTGRENTEAFF. The chain couples TRBV3-1 (or the pseudogene TRBV3-2) to TRBJ1-1; 8 positions agree with TRBD1. Germline V CDR1 and CDR2: LGHDT, YNNKEL (reference sequence). This CDR3 region has 17 residues. J gave up 1 base and V 5 bases, and 12 bases lay outside the gene matches.

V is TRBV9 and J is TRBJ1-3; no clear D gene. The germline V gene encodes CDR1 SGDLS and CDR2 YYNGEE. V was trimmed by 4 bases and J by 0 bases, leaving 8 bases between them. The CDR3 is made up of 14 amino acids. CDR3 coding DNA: TGTGCCAGCAGCTCAAGAAACTCTGGAAACACCATATATTTT. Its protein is CASSSRNSGNTIYF.